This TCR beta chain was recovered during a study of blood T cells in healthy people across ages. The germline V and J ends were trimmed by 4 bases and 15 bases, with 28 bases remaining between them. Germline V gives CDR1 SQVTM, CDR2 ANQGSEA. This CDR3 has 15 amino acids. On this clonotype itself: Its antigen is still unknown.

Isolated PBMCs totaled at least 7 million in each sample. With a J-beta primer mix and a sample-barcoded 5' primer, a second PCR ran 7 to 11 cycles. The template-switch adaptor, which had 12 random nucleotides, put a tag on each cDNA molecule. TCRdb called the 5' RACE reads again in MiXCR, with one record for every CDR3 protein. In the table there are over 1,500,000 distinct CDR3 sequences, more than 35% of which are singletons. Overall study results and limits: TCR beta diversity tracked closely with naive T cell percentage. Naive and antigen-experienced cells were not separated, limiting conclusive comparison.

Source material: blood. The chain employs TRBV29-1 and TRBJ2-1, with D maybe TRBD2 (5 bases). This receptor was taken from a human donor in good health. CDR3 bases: TGCAGCGTTGTCGATACTCTAGCAAGGTGGGAGCCTCCGTTCTTC. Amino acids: CSVVDTLARWEPPFF.